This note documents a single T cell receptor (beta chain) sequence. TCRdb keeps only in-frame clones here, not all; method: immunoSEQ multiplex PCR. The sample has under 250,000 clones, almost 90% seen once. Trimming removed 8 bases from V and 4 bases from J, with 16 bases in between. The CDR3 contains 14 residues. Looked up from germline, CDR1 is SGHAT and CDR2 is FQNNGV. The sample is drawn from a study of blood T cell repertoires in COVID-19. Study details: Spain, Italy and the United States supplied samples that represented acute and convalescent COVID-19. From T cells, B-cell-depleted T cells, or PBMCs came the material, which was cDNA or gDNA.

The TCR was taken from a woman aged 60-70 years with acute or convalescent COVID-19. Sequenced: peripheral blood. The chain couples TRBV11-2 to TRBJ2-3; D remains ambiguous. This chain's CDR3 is CASAPRVVADTQYF. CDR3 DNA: TGTGCCAGCGCTCCTCGGGTCGTCGCAGATACGCAGTATTTT.